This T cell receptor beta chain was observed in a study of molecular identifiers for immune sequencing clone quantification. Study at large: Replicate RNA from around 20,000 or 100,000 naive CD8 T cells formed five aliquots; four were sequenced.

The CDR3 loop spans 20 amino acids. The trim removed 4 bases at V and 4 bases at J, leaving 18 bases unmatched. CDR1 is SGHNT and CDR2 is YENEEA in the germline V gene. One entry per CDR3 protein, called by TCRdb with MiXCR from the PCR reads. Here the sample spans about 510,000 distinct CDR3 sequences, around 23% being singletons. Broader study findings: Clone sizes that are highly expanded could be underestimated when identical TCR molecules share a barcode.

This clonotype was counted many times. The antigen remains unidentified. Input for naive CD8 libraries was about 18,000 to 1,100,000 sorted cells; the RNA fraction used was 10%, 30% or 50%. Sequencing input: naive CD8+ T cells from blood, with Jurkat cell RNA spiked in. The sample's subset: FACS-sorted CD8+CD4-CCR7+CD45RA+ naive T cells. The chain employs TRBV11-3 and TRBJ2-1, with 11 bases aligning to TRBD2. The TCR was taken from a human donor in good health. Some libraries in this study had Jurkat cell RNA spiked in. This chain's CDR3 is CASSSWSGTSGPTGYNEQFF. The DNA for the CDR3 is TGTGCCAGCAGCTCCTGGTCCGGGACTAGCGGACCCACGGGGTACAATGAGCAGTTCTTC.